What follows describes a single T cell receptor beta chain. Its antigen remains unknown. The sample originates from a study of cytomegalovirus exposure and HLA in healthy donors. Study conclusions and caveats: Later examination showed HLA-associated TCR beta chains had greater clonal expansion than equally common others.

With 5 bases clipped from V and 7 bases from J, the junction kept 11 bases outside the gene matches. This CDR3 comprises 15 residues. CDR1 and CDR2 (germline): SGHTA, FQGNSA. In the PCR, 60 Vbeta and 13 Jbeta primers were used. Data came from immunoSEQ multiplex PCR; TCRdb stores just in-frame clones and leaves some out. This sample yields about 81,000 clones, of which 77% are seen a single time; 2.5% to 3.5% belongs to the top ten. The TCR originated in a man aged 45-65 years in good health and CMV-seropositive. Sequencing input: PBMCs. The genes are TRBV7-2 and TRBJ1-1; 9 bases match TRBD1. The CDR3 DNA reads TGTGCCAGCAGCCCCTTCGGTGGGACAGGGATTGAAGCTTTCTTT. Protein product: CASSPFGGTGIEAFF. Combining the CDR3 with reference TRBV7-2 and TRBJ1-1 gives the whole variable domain GAGVSQSPSNKVTEKGKDVELRCDPISGHTALYWYRQSLGQGLEFLIYFQGNSAPDKSGLPSDRFSAERTGGSVSTLTIQRTQQEDSAVYLCASSPFGGTGIEAFFGQGTRLTVV.